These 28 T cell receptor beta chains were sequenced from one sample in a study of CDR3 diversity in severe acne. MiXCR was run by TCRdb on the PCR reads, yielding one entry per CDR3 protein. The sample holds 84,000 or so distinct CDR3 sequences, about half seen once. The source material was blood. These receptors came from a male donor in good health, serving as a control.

DNA of the CDR3: TGTGCCAGCAGCTTAGCGGGGAGCTCTGAAGCTTTCTTT. Its translation: CASSLAGSSEAFF. The chain carries TRBV7-2 and TRBJ1-1; D remains unclear. V was pared by 0 bases and J by 6 bases, with 8 bases between. There are 13 residues in the CDR3. The germline gives CDR1 SGHTA, CDR2 FQGNSA.

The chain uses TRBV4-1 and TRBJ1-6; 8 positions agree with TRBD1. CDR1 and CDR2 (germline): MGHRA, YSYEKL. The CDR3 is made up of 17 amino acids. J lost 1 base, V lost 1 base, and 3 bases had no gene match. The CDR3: CASSQADRASYNSPLHF. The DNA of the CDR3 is TGCGCCAGCAGCCAAGCGGACAGGGCGTCCTATAATTCACCCCTCCACTTT.

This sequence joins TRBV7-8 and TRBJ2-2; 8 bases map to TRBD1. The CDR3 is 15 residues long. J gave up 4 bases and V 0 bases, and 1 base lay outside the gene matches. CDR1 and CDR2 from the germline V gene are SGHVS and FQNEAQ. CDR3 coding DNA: TGTGCCAGCAGCTTAGCCGGGACAGGCACCGGGGAGCTGTTTTTT. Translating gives CASSLAGTGTGELFF.

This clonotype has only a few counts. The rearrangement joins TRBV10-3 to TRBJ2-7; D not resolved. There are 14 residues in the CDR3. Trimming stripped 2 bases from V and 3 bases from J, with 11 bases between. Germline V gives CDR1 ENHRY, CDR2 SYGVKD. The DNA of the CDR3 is TGTGCCATCAGTGAGCCCGCGACGGACTACGAGCAGTACTTC. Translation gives CAISEPATDYEQYF.

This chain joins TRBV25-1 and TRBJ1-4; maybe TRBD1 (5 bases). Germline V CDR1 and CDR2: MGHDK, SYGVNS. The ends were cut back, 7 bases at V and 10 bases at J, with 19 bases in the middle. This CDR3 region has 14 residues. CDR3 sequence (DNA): TGTGCCAGCATTCCACGGCAGGGAGTAGGAAAACTGTTTTTT. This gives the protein CASIPRQGVGKLFF.

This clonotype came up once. CDR3 region: CASSSGVFQPQHF. The CDR3 coding sequence is TGTGCCAGTAGTAGCGGGGTATTTCAGCCCCAGCATTTT. The chain links TRBV19 to TRBJ1-5; D gene uncertain. The CDR3 length is 13 residues. Trimming took off 4 bases at V and 6 bases at J, with 10 bases between the two ends. Germline V CDR1 and CDR2: LNHDA, SQIVND (reference sequence).

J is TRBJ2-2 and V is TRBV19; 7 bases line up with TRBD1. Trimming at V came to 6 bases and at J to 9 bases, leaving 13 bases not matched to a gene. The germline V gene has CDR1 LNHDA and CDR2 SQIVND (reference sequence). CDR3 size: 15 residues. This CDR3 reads CASSTGTVTRWELFF. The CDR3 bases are TGTGCCAGTAGCACAGGGACAGTGACCCGGTGGGAGCTGTTTTTT.

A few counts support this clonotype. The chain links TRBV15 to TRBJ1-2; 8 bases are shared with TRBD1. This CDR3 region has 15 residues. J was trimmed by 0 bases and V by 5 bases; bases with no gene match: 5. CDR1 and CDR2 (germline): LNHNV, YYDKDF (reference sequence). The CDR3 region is CATSQGAKANYGYTF. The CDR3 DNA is TGTGCCACCAGCCAGGGGGCTAAAGCTAACTATGGCTACACCTTC.

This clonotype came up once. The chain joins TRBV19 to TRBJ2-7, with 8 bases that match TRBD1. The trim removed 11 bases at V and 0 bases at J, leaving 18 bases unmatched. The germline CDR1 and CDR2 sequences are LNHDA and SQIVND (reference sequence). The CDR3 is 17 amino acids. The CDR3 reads CAWGTGTGKGNSYEQYF. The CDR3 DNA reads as TGTGCCTGGGGGACTGGGACAGGCAAAGGGAACTCCTACGAGCAGTACTTC. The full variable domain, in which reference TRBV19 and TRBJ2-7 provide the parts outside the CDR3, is DGGITQSPKYLFRKEGQNVTLSCEQNLNHDAMYWYRQDPGQGLRLIYYSQIVNDFQKGDIAEGYSVSREKKESFPLTVTSAQKNPTAFYLCAWGTGTGKGNSYEQYFGPGTRLTVT.

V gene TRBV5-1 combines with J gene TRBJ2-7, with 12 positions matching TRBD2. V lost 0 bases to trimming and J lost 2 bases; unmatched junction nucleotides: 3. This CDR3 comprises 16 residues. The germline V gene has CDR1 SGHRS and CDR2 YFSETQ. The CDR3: CASSLDGLAGTYEQYF. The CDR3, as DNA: TGCGCCAGCAGCTTGGACGGACTAGCGGGGACCTACGAGCAGTACTTC.

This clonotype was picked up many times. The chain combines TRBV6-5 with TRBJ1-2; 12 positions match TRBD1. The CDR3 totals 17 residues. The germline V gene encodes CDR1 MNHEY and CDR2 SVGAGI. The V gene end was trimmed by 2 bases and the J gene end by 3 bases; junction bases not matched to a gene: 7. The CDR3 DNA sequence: TGTGCCAGCAGTTACGCGGGACAGGGGGCGCGATACTATGGCTACACCTTC. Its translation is CASSYAGQGARYYGYTF.

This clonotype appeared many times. The CDR3 reads CSATPSEGQYF. The DNA of the CDR3 is TGCAGTGCTACTCCCTCAGAAGGGCAGTACTTC. This chain connects TRBV20-1 to TRBJ2-7; no definite D call. The CDR3 length is 11 residues. V was trimmed by 4 bases and J by 9 bases, leaving 13 bases between them. The germline CDR1 and CDR2 sequences are DFQATT and SNEGSKA (reference sequence).

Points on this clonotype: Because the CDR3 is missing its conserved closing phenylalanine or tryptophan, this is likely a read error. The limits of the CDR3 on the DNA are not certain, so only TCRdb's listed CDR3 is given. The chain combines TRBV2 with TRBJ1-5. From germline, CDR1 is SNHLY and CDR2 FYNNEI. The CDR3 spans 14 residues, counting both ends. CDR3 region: CASSDSGPDPPQPL.

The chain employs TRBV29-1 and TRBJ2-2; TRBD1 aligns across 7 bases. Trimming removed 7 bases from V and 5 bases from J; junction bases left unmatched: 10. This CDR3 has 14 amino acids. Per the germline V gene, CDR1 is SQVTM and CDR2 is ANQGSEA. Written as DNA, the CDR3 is TGCAGCGCCCAAGACAGGGAGAAGACCGGGGAGCTGTTTTTT. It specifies CSAQDREKTGELFF.

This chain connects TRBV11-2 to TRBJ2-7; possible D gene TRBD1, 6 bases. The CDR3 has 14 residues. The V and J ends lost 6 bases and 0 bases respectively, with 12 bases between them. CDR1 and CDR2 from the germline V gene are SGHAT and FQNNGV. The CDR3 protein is CASRKGHSSYEQYF. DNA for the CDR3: TGTGCCAGCAGGAAGGGACACAGCTCCTACGAGCAGTACTTC.

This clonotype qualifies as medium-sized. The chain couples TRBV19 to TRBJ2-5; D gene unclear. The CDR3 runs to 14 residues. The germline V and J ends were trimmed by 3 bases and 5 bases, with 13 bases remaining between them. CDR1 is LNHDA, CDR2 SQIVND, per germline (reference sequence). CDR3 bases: TGTGCCAGTAGTATTTCCACGGTAGCTGAGACCCAGTACTTC. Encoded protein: CASSISTVAETQYF.

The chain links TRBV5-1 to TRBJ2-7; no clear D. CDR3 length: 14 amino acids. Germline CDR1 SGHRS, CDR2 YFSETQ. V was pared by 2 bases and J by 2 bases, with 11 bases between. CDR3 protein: CASSLPTEPYEQYF. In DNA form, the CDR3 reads TGCGCCAGCAGCTTACCGACGGAACCCTACGAGCAGTACTTC.

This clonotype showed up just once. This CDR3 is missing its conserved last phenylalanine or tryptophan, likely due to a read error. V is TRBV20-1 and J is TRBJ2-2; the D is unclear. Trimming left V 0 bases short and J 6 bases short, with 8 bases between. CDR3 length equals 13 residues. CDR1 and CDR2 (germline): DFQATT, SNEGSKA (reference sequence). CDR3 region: CSARDETPGELFS. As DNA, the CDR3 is TGCAGTGCTAGAGATGAAACACCCGGGGAGCTGTTTTCT.

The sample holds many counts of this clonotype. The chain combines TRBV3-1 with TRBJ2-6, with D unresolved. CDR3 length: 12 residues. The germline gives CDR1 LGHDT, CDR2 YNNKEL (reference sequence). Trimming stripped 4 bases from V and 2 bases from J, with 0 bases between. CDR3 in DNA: TGTGCCAGCAGCCCTGGGGCCAACGTCCTGACTTTC. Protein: CASSPGANVLTF.

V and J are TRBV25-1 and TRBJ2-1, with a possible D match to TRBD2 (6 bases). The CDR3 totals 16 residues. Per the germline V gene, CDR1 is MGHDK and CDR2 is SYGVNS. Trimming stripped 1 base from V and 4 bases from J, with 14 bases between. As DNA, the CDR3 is TGTGCCAGCAGTGAATCGGTATTAGCGGTATACAATGAGCAGTTCTTC. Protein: CASSESVLAVYNEQFF.

The CDR3 region is CASSVQGLGNTIYF. CDR3 sequence (DNA): TGTGCCAGCAGTGTTCAGGGTCTTGGAAACACCATATATTTT. The chain recombines TRBV12-3 or TRBV12-4 with TRBJ1-3; maybe TRBD1 (5 bases). This CDR3 is 14 amino acids long. V lost 5 bases to trimming and J lost 3 bases, with 11 bases between them.

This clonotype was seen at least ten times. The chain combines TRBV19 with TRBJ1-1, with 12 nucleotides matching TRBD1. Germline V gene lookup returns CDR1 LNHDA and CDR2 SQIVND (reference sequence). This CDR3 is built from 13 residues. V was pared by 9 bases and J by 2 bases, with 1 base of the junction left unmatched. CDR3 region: CASGTGGNTEAFF. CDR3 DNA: TGTGCCAGCGGGACAGGGGGCAACACTGAAGCTTTCTTT.

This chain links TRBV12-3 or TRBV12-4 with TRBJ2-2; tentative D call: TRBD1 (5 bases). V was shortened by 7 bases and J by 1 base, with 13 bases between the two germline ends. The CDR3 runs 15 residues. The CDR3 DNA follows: TGTGCCAGCACCTCGCCAGGGAAGAACACCGGGGAGCTGTTTTTT. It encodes CASTSPGKNTGELFF.

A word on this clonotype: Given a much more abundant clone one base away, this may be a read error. This chain's CDR3 is CASSYTTGTSGRGGPYEQYF. The DNA for the CDR3 is TGTGCCAGCAGTTACACTACCGGGACTAGCGGGAGAGGGGGGCCCTACGAGCAGTACTTC. This chain uses TRBV6-6 with TRBJ2-7; 14 nucleotides align to TRBD2. Germline trimming cut 2 bases from V and 2 bases from J; bases unmatched to any gene: 14. CDR1 and CDR2 (germline): MNHNY, SVGAGI (reference sequence). The CDR3 consists of 20 residues.

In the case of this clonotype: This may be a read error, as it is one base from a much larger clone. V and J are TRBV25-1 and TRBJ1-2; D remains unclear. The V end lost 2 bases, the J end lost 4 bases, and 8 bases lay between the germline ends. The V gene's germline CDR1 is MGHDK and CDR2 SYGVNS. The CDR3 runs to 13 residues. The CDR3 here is CASSEGSGYGYTF. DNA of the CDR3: TGTGCCAGCAGTGAAGGCAGTGGCTATGGCTACACCTTC.

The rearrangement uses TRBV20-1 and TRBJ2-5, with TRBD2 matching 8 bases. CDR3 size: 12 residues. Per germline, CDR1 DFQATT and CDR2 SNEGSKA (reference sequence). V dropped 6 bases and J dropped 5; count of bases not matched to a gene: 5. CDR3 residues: CSASGGLETQYF. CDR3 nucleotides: TGCAGTGCGAGCGGGGGACTGGAGACCCAGTACTTC.

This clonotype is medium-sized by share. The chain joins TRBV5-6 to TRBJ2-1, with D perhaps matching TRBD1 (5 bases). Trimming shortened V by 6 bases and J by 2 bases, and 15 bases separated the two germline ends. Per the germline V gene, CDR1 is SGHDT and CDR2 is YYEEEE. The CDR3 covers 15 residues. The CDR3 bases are TGTGCCAGCACCCCCCCAGGGAATCCCTACAATGAGCAGTTCTTC. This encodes CASTPPGNPYNEQFF.

CDR3 in amino acids: CASSLAGGSRGETQYF. CDR3 bases: TGTGCCAGCAGCTTGGCCGGGGGGAGTCGAGGGGAGACCCAGTACTTC. V usage is TRBV7-2 and J usage is TRBJ2-5; 7 bases align to TRBD2. J gave up 5 bases and V 3 bases, and 12 bases lay outside the gene matches. Germline V gene lookup returns CDR1 SGHTA and CDR2 FQGNSA. The CDR3 consists of 16 residues.